The present T cell receptor beta chain was sequenced within a study of shared clonotypes between healthy human individuals. Overall study results and limits: Represented diversity (both genetic and exposure-history) was limited by the small number of donors.

From germline, CDR1 is MDHEN and CDR2 SYDVKM. CDR3 size: 13 residues. V was pared by 1 base and J by 3 bases, with 6 bases between. Sequencing was performed with immunoSEQ multiplex PCR; in TCRdb, only in-frame clones are kept and a portion is missing. The profile shows roughly 850,000 clones, approximately 96% of them singletons. CD45RO-negative, CCR7-selected cells formed the naive CD8 fraction, which excluded terminally differentiated effector memory CD45RA+ cells. To note about this clone: The antigen is not known.

This chain joins TRBV28 and TRBJ1-2; D remains ambiguous. Sequenced input: naive CD8+ T cells sorted from blood. The receptor's source is a man younger than 40 in good health. CDR3 in DNA: TGTGCCAGCAGTTTATCACTCTACTATGGCTACACCTTC. Translating gives CASSLSLYYGYTF.